This T cell receptor (beta chain) derives from a study of blood T cell repertoires in COVID-19. Study summary: The analysed material was cDNA or gDNA that came from T cells, B-cell-depleted T cells, or PBMCs.

The authors' processing: The authors estimated nucleated cell counts from reference gene primer amplification. Sequencing was performed with immunoSEQ multiplex PCR; in TCRdb, only in-frame clones are kept and a portion is missing. The D gene and trimming were derived from the DNA, and the V and J assignments and clone size from that table. The sample holds 140,000 or so clones, 90% seen once. Sequencing input: peripheral blood. The receptor was derived from an elderly woman with acute or convalescent COVID-19.

The CDR3 loop is CASSVGLQGGYGYTF. The CDR3 DNA reads TGTGCCAGCAGCGTAGGATTGCAGGGTGGCTATGGCTACACCTTC. This chain links TRBV9 with TRBJ1-2; tentative D call: TRBD1 (5 bases). Between the trimmed V and J ends, which lost 0 bases and 4 bases, there was a span of 13 bases. This CDR3 has 15 residues. Germline loops: CDR1 SGDLS, CDR2 YYNGEE. The full variable domain, completed using reference TRBV9 and TRBJ1-2, is DSGVTQTPKHLITATGQRVTLRCSPRSGDLSVYWYQQSLDQGLQFLIQYYNGEERAKGNILERFSAQQFPDLHSELNLSSLELGDSALYFCASSVGLQGGYGYTFGSGTRLTVV.